These T cell receptor beta chains were read from a single sample in a study of cytomegalovirus exposure and HLA in healthy donors. The protocol was immunoSEQ multiplex PCR, while the TCRdb copy is restricted to in-frame clones and leaves out a portion. This sample carries 150,000 or so clones, more than 9.5% of them seen once, and the ten largest clones take 1.8%. The sample taken for sequencing was PBMCs. The receptors were gathered from a man aged 50 to 59 in good health and CMV-seronegative. Each CDR3 is given with its conserved first and last residue. A D gene is named only where the DNA matches it firmly. The size field is filled for only some rows; it gives once, few, many or a size class.

clone size: few; J gene: TRBJ1-3; V gene: TRBV7-9; D gene: .; CDR3 protein: CASSLSGDTIYF; CDR3 DNA: TGTGCCAGCAGCTTAAGCGGGGACACCATATATTTT
clone size: few; J gene: TRBJ2-3; V gene: TRBV30; D gene: TRBD2; CDR3 protein: CAWSPGTSGVRNTQYF; CDR3 DNA: TGTGCCTGGAGCCCTGGGACTAGCGGGGTGAGAAATACGCAGTATTTT
clone size: few; J gene: TRBJ2-7; V gene: TRBV9; D gene: TRBD1; CDR3 protein: CASSALQGAEQYF; CDR3 DNA: TGTGCCAGCAGCGCTTTACAGGGGGCGGAGCAGTACTTC
clone size: .; J gene: TRBJ2-7; V gene: TRBV7-6; D gene: .; CDR3 protein: CASSLYSDTSEQYF; CDR3 DNA: TGTGCCAGCAGCCTATATTCGGACACGTCCGAGCAGTACTTC
clone size: .; J gene: TRBJ1-2; V gene: TRBV27; D gene: .; CDR3 protein: CASSLAGEGGYTF; CDR3 DNA: TGTGCCAGCAGTTTAGCCGGGGAGGGCGGCTACACCTTC
clone size: .; J gene: TRBJ2-7; V gene: TRBV5-4; D gene: TRBD2; CDR3 protein: CASSVTSGSYEQYF; CDR3 DNA: TGTGCCAGCAGCGTGACTAGCGGCTCCTACGAGCAGTACTTC
clone size: .; J gene: TRBJ2-7; V gene: TRBV11-3; D gene: .; CDR3 protein: CASSLGGNYEQYF; CDR3 DNA: TGTGCCAGCAGCTTGGGGGGTAACTACGAGCAGTACTTC
clone size: few; J gene: TRBJ2-1; V gene: TRBV4-1; D gene: TRBD1; CDR3 protein: CASSPQDRGRESEQFF; CDR3 DNA: TGCGCCAGCAGCCCCCAGGACAGGGGGCGAGAGAGTGAGCAGTTCTTC
clone size: .; J gene: TRBJ1-5; V gene: TRBV27; D gene: .; CDR3 protein: CASSPLNGYNQPQHF; CDR3 DNA: TGTGCCAGCAGTCCCCTGAACGGGTACAATCAGCCCCAGCATTTT
clone size: .; J gene: TRBJ1-5; V gene: TRBV19; D gene: .; CDR3 protein: CASSIRAGYSNQPQHF; CDR3 DNA: TGTGCCAGTAGTATAAGGGCAGGGTATAGCAATCAGCCCCAGCATTTT
clone size: few; J gene: TRBJ1-5; V gene: TRBV7-9; D gene: TRBD1; CDR3 protein: CASSSGQMGAQHF; CDR3 DNA: TGTGCCAGCAGCTCGGGACAGATGGGGGCCCAGCATTTT
clone size: few; J gene: TRBJ2-7; V gene: TRBV5-1; D gene: TRBD2; CDR3 protein: CASSLGSSGGISSYEQYF; CDR3 DNA: TGCGCCAGCAGCTTGGGTTCTAGCGGGGGGATCAGCTCCTACGAGCAGTACTTC
clone size: few; J gene: TRBJ1-1; V gene: TRBV5-4; D gene: .; CDR3 protein: CASSLANGNTEAFF; CDR3 DNA: TGTGCCAGCAGCTTGGCCAACGGGAACACTGAAGCTTTCTTT
clone size: .; J gene: TRBJ2-1; V gene: TRBV7-2; D gene: .; CDR3 protein: CASSPSRLAYYNEQFF; CDR3 DNA: TGTGCCAGCAGCCCTAGCAGGCTAGCGTACTACAATGAGCAGTTCTTC
clone size: few; J gene: TRBJ1-6; V gene: TRBV6-6; D gene: .; CDR3 protein: CASSYLGTSGSPLHF; CDR3 DNA: TGTGCCAGCAGTTACCTCGGCACCTCAGGGTCACCCCTCCACTTT
clone size: .; J gene: TRBJ2-1; V gene: TRBV30; D gene: TRBD2; CDR3 protein: CAWSGTSGGLTPYNEQFF; CDR3 DNA: TGTGCCTGGAGTGGAACTAGCGGGGGCCTCACACCTTACAATGAGCAGTTCTTC
clone size: few; J gene: TRBJ2-3; V gene: TRBV15; D gene: TRBD2; CDR3 protein: CATSSGPGTSGRAPTDTQYF; CDR3 DNA: TGTGCCACCAGCAGTGGACCCGGGACTAGCGGGAGGGCCCCCACAGATACGCAGTATTTT
clone size: few; J gene: TRBJ2-1; V gene: TRBV30; D gene: .; CDR3 protein: CAWGAKGGDPQFF; CDR3 DNA: TGTGCCTGGGGGGCCAAGGGGGGGGATCCACAGTTCTTC
clone size: .; J gene: TRBJ2-1; V gene: TRBV20-1; D gene: .; CDR3 protein: CSARESYEQFF; CDR3 DNA: TGCAGTGCTAGAGAGTCCTATGAGCAGTTCTTC
clone size: .; J gene: TRBJ2-5; V gene: TRBV30; D gene: TRBD2; CDR3 protein: CAWSEGTSGKETQYF; CDR3 DNA: TGTGCCTGGAGTGAGGGGACTAGCGGAAAAGAGACCCAGTACTTC
clone size: few; J gene: TRBJ2-7; V gene: TRBV21-1; D gene: .; CDR3 protein: CASSGLRGCEQYF; CDR3 DNA: TGTGCCAGCAGCGGACTGAGGGGGTGCGAGCAGTACTTC
clone size: .; J gene: TRBJ2-1; V gene: TRBV5-1; D gene: .; CDR3 protein: CASGGQGVNNEQFF; CDR3 DNA: TGCGCCAGCGGAGGGCAGGGAGTTAACAATGAGCAGTTCTTC
clone size: few; J gene: TRBJ2-7; V gene: TRBV6-6; D gene: .; CDR3 protein: CASSTGQLAYEQYF; CDR3 DNA: TGTGCCAGCAGTACTGGACAGCTTGCCTACGAGCAGTACTTC
clone size: few; J gene: TRBJ2-2; V gene: TRBV18; D gene: TRBD2; CDR3 protein: CASSPQSGGAGGELFF; CDR3 DNA: TGTGCCAGCTCACCACAGAGCGGGGGGGCCGGCGGGGAGCTGTTTTTT
clone size: few; J gene: TRBJ1-2; V gene: TRBV28; D gene: .; CDR3 protein: CASSYTRYRGNYGYTF; CDR3 DNA: TGTGCCAGCAGCTACACCCGGTATCGGGGGAACTATGGCTACACCTTC
clone size: few; J gene: TRBJ2-1; V gene: TRBV30; D gene: .; CDR3 protein: CAWTRASVYNEQFF; CDR3 DNA: TGTGCCTGGACCAGGGCTAGCGTTTACAATGAGCAGTTCTTC
clone size: few; J gene: TRBJ2-7; V gene: TRBV5-1; D gene: TRBD2; CDR3 protein: CASSLSGTSGSHEQYF; CDR3 DNA: TGCGCCAGCAGCTTATCCGGGACTAGCGGGAGCCACGAGCAGTACTTC
clone size: few; J gene: TRBJ1-1; V gene: TRBV29-1; D gene: .; CDR3 protein: CSPEVPTLNTEAFF; CDR3 DNA: TGCAGCCCTGAGGTCCCTACCTTGAACACTGAAGCTTTCTTT
clone size: few; J gene: TRBJ1-3; V gene: TRBV28; D gene: .; CDR3 protein: CASSPGTASGNTIYF; CDR3 DNA: TGTGCCAGCAGCCCCGGGACTGCGTCTGGAAACACCATATATTTT
clone size: many; J gene: TRBJ1-2; V gene: TRBV11-2; D gene: .; CDR3 protein: CASSHGTPASYTF; CDR3 DNA: TGTGCCAGCAGCCACGGGACTCCAGCGAGCTACACCTTC
clone size: few; J gene: TRBJ1-1; V gene: TRBV7-6; D gene: .; CDR3 protein: CASSSRQTNTEAFF; CDR3 DNA: TGTGCCAGCAGCTCCCGACAGACGAACACTGAAGCTTTCTTT
clone size: few; J gene: TRBJ2-2; V gene: TRBV7-2; D gene: .; CDR3 protein: CASSLAGRELFF; CDR3 DNA: TGTGCCAGCAGCTTAGCGGGGCGGGAGCTGTTTTTT
clone size: .; J gene: TRBJ1-3; V gene: TRBV6-1; D gene: .; CDR3 protein: CASSLDRQSGNTIYF; CDR3 DNA: TGTGCCAGCAGCCTCGACAGGCAGTCTGGAAACACCATATATTTT
clone size: few; J gene: TRBJ2-7; V gene: TRBV6-5; D gene: TRBD1; CDR3 protein: CASSYDRGIYEQYF; CDR3 DNA: TGTGCCAGCAGCTATGACAGGGGCATCTACGAGCAGTACTTC
clone size: few; J gene: TRBJ2-1; V gene: TRBV7-9; D gene: TRBD2; CDR3 protein: CASSVRKGLALYNEQFF; CDR3 DNA: TGTGCCAGCAGCGTCAGAAAGGGACTAGCCCTCTACAATGAGCAGTTCTTC
clone size: .; J gene: TRBJ1-2; V gene: TRBV7-9; D gene: .; CDR3 protein: CASSYAQEYGYTF; CDR3 DNA: TGTGCCAGCAGCTACGCACAGGAGTATGGCTACACCTTC
clone size: .; J gene: TRBJ2-3; V gene: TRBV5-1; D gene: TRBD2; CDR3 protein: CASRGTSGADTQYF; CDR3 DNA: TGCGCCAGCAGAGGGACTAGCGGGGCAGATACGCAGTATTTT
clone size: few; J gene: TRBJ2-7; V gene: TRBV7-9; D gene: TRBD1; CDR3 protein: CASSLHTGAYEQYF; CDR3 DNA: TGTGCCAGCAGCTTGCACACAGGGGCCTACGAGCAGTACTTC
clone size: few; J gene: TRBJ1-4; V gene: TRBV4-1; D gene: TRBD1; CDR3 protein: CASSQTGQQLYGEKLFF; CDR3 DNA: TGCGCCAGCAGCCAAACGGGACAGCAACTTTATGGGGAAAAACTGTTTTTT
clone size: .; J gene: TRBJ1-2; V gene: TRBV4-2; D gene: .; CDR3 protein: CASSQDRDSGAYGYTF; CDR3 DNA: TGTGCCAGCAGCCAAGATCGGGATTCAGGGGCCTATGGCTACACCTTC
clone size: few; J gene: TRBJ2-1; V gene: TRBV28; D gene: TRBD2; CDR3 protein: CASEFNSGSRWKFF; CDR3 DNA: TGTGCCAGCGAATTCAACAGCGGGAGTAGGTGGAAGTTCTTC
clone size: few; J gene: TRBJ1-1; V gene: TRBV7-3; D gene: .; CDR3 protein: CASSQQGNTEAFF; CDR3 DNA: TGTGCCAGCAGCCAACAGGGGAACACTGAAGCTTTCTTT
clone size: .; J gene: TRBJ2-3; V gene: TRBV6-5; D gene: .; CDR3 protein: CASSPSGTSTDTQYF; CDR3 DNA: TGTGCCAGCAGTCCTTCAGGGACTAGCACAGATACGCAGTATTTT
clone size: .; J gene: TRBJ2-6; V gene: TRBV2; D gene: .; CDR3 protein: CASRAGANVLTF; CDR3 DNA: TGTGCCAGCAGGGCTGGGGCCAATGTCCTGACTTTC
clone size: .; J gene: TRBJ1-1; V gene: TRBV28; D gene: TRBD1; CDR3 protein: CASSPGTGGWTEAFF; CDR3 DNA: TGTGCCAGCAGCCCCGGGACAGGGGGTTGGACTGAAGCTTTCTTT
clone size: .; J gene: TRBJ2-2; V gene: TRBV7-8; D gene: TRBD2; CDR3 protein: CASSPTSGRNTGELFF; CDR3 DNA: TGTGCCAGCAGCCCGACTAGCGGGAGGAACACCGGGGAGCTGTTTTTT
clone size: .; J gene: TRBJ2-2; V gene: TRBV2; D gene: TRBD2; CDR3 protein: CASNVREGTGELFF; CDR3 DNA: TGTGCCAGCAATGTGAGGGAGGGCACCGGGGAGCTGTTTTTT
clone size: few; J gene: TRBJ1-1; V gene: TRBV7-3; D gene: .; CDR3 protein: CASSLTGGTEAFF; CDR3 DNA: TGTGCCAGCAGCTTGACAGGTGGCACTGAAGCTTTCTTT
clone size: .; J gene: TRBJ2-3; V gene: TRBV28; D gene: .; CDR3 protein: CASSLTGIFADTQYF; CDR3 DNA: TGTGCCAGCAGTCTCACAGGGATCTTTGCAGATACGCAGTATTTT
clone size: .; J gene: TRBJ2-7; V gene: TRBV28; D gene: TRBD2; CDR3 protein: CASRIGLAGGWGHF; CDR3 DNA: TGTGCCAGCAGAATAGGACTAGCGGGAGGTTGGGGGCACTTC
clone size: few; J gene: TRBJ1-5; V gene: TRBV7-2; D gene: .; CDR3 protein: CASSLVLGHNQPQHF; CDR3 DNA: TGTGCCAGCAGCTTAGTGTTGGGGCACAATCAGCCCCAGCATTTT
clone size: few; J gene: TRBJ2-4; V gene: TRBV10-2; D gene: .; CDR3 protein: CASRDIGEAKNIQYF; CDR3 DNA: TGCGCCAGCAGAGACATCGGGGAGGCCAAAAACATTCAGTACTTC
clone size: .; J gene: TRBJ2-3; V gene: TRBV25-1; D gene: TRBD2; CDR3 protein: CASSEYGGGASDTQYF; CDR3 DNA: TGTGCCAGCAGTGAATATGGCGGGGGGGCCTCAGATACGCAGTATTTT
clone size: few; J gene: TRBJ1-1; V gene: TRBV7-8; D gene: .; CDR3 protein: CAGAAMNTEAFF; CDR3 DNA: TGTGCAGGGGCAGCGATGAACACTGAAGCTTTCTTT
clone size: many; J gene: TRBJ1-2; V gene: TRBV28; D gene: .; CDR3 protein: CASAINYGYTF; CDR3 DNA: TGTGCCAGCGCGATTAACTATGGCTACACCTTC
clone size: few; J gene: TRBJ2-1; V gene: TRBV9; D gene: .; CDR3 protein: CASSAAPSSYNEQFF; CDR3 DNA: TGTGCCAGCAGCGCCGCGCCGAGCTCCTACAATGAGCAGTTCTTC
clone size: .; J gene: TRBJ1-5; V gene: TRBV10-2; D gene: TRBD1; CDR3 protein: CASRTGDSNQPQHF; CDR3 DNA: TGCGCCAGCCGTACAGGGGACAGCAATCAGCCCCAGCATTTT
clone size: few; J gene: TRBJ1-1; V gene: TRBV7-9; D gene: .; CDR3 protein: CASSLPQGRGEAFF; CDR3 DNA: TGCGCCAGCAGCTTGCCTCAGGGGAGGGGTGAAGCTTTCTTT
clone size: .; J gene: TRBJ2-5; V gene: TRBV4-1; D gene: TRBD2; CDR3 protein: CASSQDRTGGQETQYF; CDR3 DNA: TGCGCCAGCAGCCAAGATCGGACGGGGGGCCAAGAGACCCAGTACTTC
clone size: .; J gene: TRBJ2-1; V gene: TRBV7-7; D gene: TRBD1; CDR3 protein: CASSTGQGRDEQFF; CDR3 DNA: TGTGCTAGCTCAACGGGACAGGGGCGCGATGAGCAGTTCTTC